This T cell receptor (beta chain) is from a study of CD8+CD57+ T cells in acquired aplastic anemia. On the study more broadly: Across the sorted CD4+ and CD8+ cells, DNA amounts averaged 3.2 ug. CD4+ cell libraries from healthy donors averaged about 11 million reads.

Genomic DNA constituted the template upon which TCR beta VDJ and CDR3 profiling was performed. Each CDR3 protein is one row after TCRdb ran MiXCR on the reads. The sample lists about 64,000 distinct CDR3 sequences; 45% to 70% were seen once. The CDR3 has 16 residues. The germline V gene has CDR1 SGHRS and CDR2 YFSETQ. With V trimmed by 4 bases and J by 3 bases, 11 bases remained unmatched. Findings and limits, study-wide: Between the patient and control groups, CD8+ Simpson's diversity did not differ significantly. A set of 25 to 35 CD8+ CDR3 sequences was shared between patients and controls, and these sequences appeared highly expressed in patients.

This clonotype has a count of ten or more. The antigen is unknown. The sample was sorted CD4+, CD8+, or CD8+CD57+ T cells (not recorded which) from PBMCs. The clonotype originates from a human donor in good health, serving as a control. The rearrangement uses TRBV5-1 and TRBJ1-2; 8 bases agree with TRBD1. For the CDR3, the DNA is TGCGCCAGCAGCCCGGGGACAGGCGGCTCCCACTATGGCTACACCTTC. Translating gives CASSPGTGGSHYGYTF. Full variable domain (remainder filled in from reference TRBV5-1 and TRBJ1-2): KAGVTQTPRYLIKTRGQQVTLSCSPISGHRSVSWYQQTPGQGLQFLFEYFSETQRNKGNFPGRFSGRQFSNSRSEMNVSTLELGDSALYLCASSPGTGGSHYGYTFGSGTRLTVV.